This T cell receptor (beta chain) was captured by sequencing in a study of chemoradiotherapy in HPV16-positive cancers. In the study overall: Candidate HPV-specific clones and shared TCR motifs came from two HPV16-positive patients.

Overall study results and limits: Candidate HPV-specific clones and E7-related TCR motifs grew in tumor during treatment. Functional assays defining HPV-specific T cells used only a couple of HPV16-positive patients.

This table comes from immunoSEQ multiplex PCR, and its TCRdb copy is limited to in-frame clones, with some not included. The table lists about 67,000 clones, 85% to 90% of them singletons. Note on this clone: What it binds is unknown.

Samples were taken several times over chemoradiotherapy. The CDR3 is 12 residues long. V was cut by 4 bases and J by 5 bases, with 7 bases left in between. Per germline, CDR1 MNHEY and CDR2 SMNVEV (reference sequence). Sequencing was performed on blood, taken from a patient who underwent chemoradiotherapy. The chain employs TRBV27 and TRBJ2-3; possibly TRBD1 for D (5 bases). This receptor was taken from a human donor with HPV-associated anogenital cancer. CDR3 protein: CASSSGIDTQYF. For the CDR3, the DNA is TGTGCCAGCAGTTCAGGGATAGATACGCAGTATTTT.